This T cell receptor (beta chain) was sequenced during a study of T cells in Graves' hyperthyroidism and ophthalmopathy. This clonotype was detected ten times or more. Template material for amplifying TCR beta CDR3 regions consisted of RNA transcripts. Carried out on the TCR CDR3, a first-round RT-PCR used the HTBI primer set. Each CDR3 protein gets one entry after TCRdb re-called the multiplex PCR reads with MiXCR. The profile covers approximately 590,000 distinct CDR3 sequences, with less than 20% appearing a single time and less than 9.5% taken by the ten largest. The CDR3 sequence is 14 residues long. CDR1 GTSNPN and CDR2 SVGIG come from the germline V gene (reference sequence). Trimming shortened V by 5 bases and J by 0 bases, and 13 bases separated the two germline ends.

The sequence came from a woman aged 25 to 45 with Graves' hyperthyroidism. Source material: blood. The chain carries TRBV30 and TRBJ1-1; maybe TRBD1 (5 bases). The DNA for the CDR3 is TGTGCCTGGGGAAGACAGCAAATGAACACTGAAGCTTTCTTT. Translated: CAWGRQQMNTEAFF.